Listed here are 17 T cell receptor beta chains from one sample, sequenced in a study of cytomegalovirus exposure and HLA in healthy donors. The study ran its PCR with 60 Vbeta and 13 Jbeta primers. The protocol was immunoSEQ multiplex PCR, while the TCRdb copy is restricted to in-frame clones and leaves out a portion. The sample yields some 100,000 clones, around 72% seen once. Sequenced sample: PBMCs. These receptors came from a male donor in good health and CMV-seropositive.

The V call is TRBV4-1, the J call TRBJ2-7, with D tentatively TRBD1 (6 bases). This CDR3 contains 15 residues. Trimming took off 3 bases at V and 2 bases at J, with 14 bases between the two ends. Per the germline V gene, CDR1 is MGHRA and CDR2 is YSYEKL. The CDR3 DNA reads TGCGCCAGCAGCCATCCCGGGACACTTACCTACGAGCAGTACTTC. It yields the protein CASSHPGTLTYEQYF.

In its sample, this clone was seen once. The chain couples TRBV11-2 to TRBJ1-1; a possible D gene is TRBD1 (6 bases). V was shortened by 5 bases and J by 5 bases, with 15 bases between the two germline ends. Per the germline V gene, CDR1 is SGHAT and CDR2 is FQNNGV. The CDR3 spans 14 residues. CDR3 sequence reads: CASSRDGQWTEAFF. As DNA, the CDR3 is TGTGCCAGCAGCCGGGATGGACAGTGGACTGAAGCTTTCTTT.

This chain connects TRBV2 to TRBJ2-7, with D possibly TRBD1 on 6 matching bases. The CDR3 runs to 15 residues. Trimming stripped 0 bases from V and 3 bases from J, with 12 bases between. The V gene's germline CDR1 is SNHLY and CDR2 FYNNEI. CDR3 bases: TGTGCCAGCAGTGAAGCTCAGGGGACGGTCTACGAGCAGTACTTC. As protein: CASSEAQGTVYEQYF.

The CDR3 DNA follows: TGTGCCAGCAGTTATACAGTGAACACTGAAGCTTTCTTT. Translating it yields CASSYTVNTEAFF. The V call is TRBV7-7, the J call TRBJ1-1; D gene ambiguous. This CDR3 spans 13 amino acids. Trimming shortened V by 6 bases and J by 0 bases, and 8 bases separated the two germline ends. Germline values: CDR1 SSHAT, CDR2 FNYEAQ (reference sequence).

A few counts support this clone. Here the CDR3 reads CASSLDRTIEKLFF. In nucleotides, the CDR3 is TGTGCCAGCAGCCTTGACAGGACAATTGAAAAACTGTTTTTT. This chain links TRBV7-2 with TRBJ1-4; D possibly corresponds to TRBD1 (6 bases). Trimming pared 5 bases from V and 7 bases from J, leaving 14 bases between. This CDR3 comprises 14 residues. Germline V lookup: CDR1 SGHTA, CDR2 FQGNSA.

The rearrangement links TRBV28 to TRBJ2-3, with 7 bases aligning to TRBD1. The V segment lost 3 bases and the J segment 8 bases; nucleotides outside the gene matches: 5. This CDR3 spans 13 amino acids. The germline V gene encodes CDR1 MDHEN and CDR2 SYDVKM. The CDR3 is CASSLKGAGTQYF. CDR3 nucleotide sequence: TGTGCCAGCAGTTTGAAGGGGGCGGGTACGCAGTATTTT.

This clone turned up a few times. The chain joins TRBV6-5 to TRBJ2-3; 10 bases line up with TRBD1. The V segment lost 5 bases and the J segment 7 bases; nucleotides outside the gene matches: 6. The CDR3 consists of 14 residues. Germline assignment: CDR1 MNHEY and CDR2 SVGAGI. The CDR3 coding sequence is TGTGCCAGCAGTCGGACAGGGGGGAGTAATACGCAGTATTTT. This codes for CASSRTGGSNTQYF.

The chain is built from TRBV6-1 and TRBJ1-5; no clear D gene. V lost 6 bases and J lost 7, with 13 bases in between. Germline lookup yields CDR1 MNHNS and CDR2 SASEGT. The CDR3 extends over 13 amino acids. Written as DNA, the CDR3 is TGTGCCAGCAGGCGGCCCCCCGACCAGCCCCAGCATTTT. It encodes CASRRPPDQPQHF.

In DNA form, the CDR3 reads TGTGCCAGCGGCCGGGACACCGGGGAGCTGTTTTTT. This sequence encodes CASGRDTGELFF. The chain carries TRBV6-1 and TRBJ2-2, with D unclear. Germline V CDR1 and CDR2: MNHNS, SASEGT. The CDR3 runs to 12 residues. Trimming shortened V by 8 bases and J by 3 bases, and 7 bases separated the two germline ends.

The chain employs TRBV7-9 and TRBJ2-1, with a weak D call TRBD2 (5 bases). In germline, CDR1 is SEHNR, CDR2 FQNEAQ (reference sequence). V lost 2 bases and J 2 bases, leaving 10 bases between the germline ends. The CDR3 has 15 amino acids. The CDR3 region has the DNA TGTGCCAGCAGCTTAAGACTACAAACCTACAATGAGCAGTTCTTC. It yields the protein CASSLRLQTYNEQFF.

For this clone: The identical CDR3 is also encoded by other nucleotide sequences in the sample. The CDR3 nucleotides are TGTGCCAGCAGCTTAGGCGGGGGGGCCTACAATGAGCAGTTCTTC. Protein sequence: CASSLGGGAYNEQFF. The rearrangement joins TRBV7-2 to TRBJ2-1, with 9 positions matching TRBD2. This CDR3 has 15 amino acids. Germline trimming cut 1 base from V and 2 bases from J; bases unmatched to any gene: 0. Germline CDR1 and CDR2: SGHTA and FQGNSA.

This rearrangement joins TRBV10-1 to TRBJ2-6; D remains ambiguous. Germline V gene data show CDR1 as WNHNN and CDR2 as SYGVQD (reference sequence). V lost 3 bases, J lost 0 bases, and 3 bases lay in between. This CDR3 region has 14 residues. CDR3: CASSDNSGANVLTF. DNA of the CDR3: TGCGCCAGCAGTGATAACTCTGGGGCCAACGTCCTGACTTTC.

This chain links TRBV5-1 with TRBJ2-1, with 7 positions matching TRBD1. Germline V lookup: CDR1 SGHRS, CDR2 YFSETQ. With V trimmed by 4 bases and J by 0 bases, 4 bases remained unmatched. The CDR3 consists of 15 residues. In DNA, the CDR3 is TGCGCCAGCAGCCTGGGACAGATCTCCTACAATGAGCAGTTCTTC. Protein product: CASSLGQISYNEQFF. The full variable domain, with the rest looked up from reference TRBV5-1 and TRBJ2-1, is KAGVTQTPRYLIKTRGQQVTLSCSPISGHRSVSWYQQTPGQGLQFLFEYFSETQRNKGNFPGRFSGRQFSNSRSEMNVSTLELGDSALYLCASSLGQISYNEQFFGPGTRLTVL.

The chain uses TRBV7-2 and TRBJ2-5, with D perhaps matching TRBD1 (5 bases). V was clipped by 1 base and J by 5 bases, with 11 bases between them. Germline V gene sequence: CDR1 SGHTA, CDR2 FQGNSA. This CDR3 spans 14 amino acids. The CDR3 sequence is CASSLEGRAETQYF. CDR3 DNA sequence: TGTGCCAGCAGCTTAGAAGGCAGGGCGGAGACCCAGTACTTC.

This clone was seen more than once but under ten times. The chain joins TRBV4-1 to TRBJ2-7; 10 nucleotides match TRBD2. From germline, CDR1 is MGHRA and CDR2 YSYEKL. The CDR3 contains 15 residues. After removal of 0 bases from V and 5 bases from J, the junction contained 4 bases not matched to a gene. The CDR3 sequence is CASSQDRTSGNEQYF. The CDR3 DNA reads as TGCGCCAGCAGCCAAGATCGGACTAGCGGCAACGAGCAGTACTTC.

The chain recombines TRBV7-9 with TRBJ2-3, with 9 bases lining up with TRBD2. The CDR3 covers 16 residues. Germline-derived CDR1 and CDR2 are SEHNR and FQNEAQ (reference sequence). With V trimmed by 1 base and J by 4 bases, 6 bases remained unmatched. CDR3 nucleotide sequence: TGTGCCAGCAGCTTAGGTCTAGCGGGGACCCCAGATACGCAGTATTTT. Its translation is CASSLGLAGTPDTQYF.

The gene calls are TRBV6-1 and TRBJ2-7, with D perhaps TRBD2 (6 bases). CDR3 size: 12 residues. V was trimmed by 10 bases and J by 2 bases, leaving 12 bases between them. Looked up from germline, CDR1 is MNHNS and CDR2 is SASEGT. The CDR3 here is CATRGITYEQYF. The CDR3, as DNA: TGTGCCACCCGGGGGATTACCTACGAGCAGTACTTC.